This T cell receptor (beta chain) was profiled in a study of spatial heterogeneity in lung cancer. At the level of the study: Alpha-chain detections were consistently fewer than beta-chain detections among the sequences. Regarding the study as a whole: Ubiquitous expanded tumor TCRs showed up in blood more at resection than follow-up.

Noted time point: sample taken at primary tumor resection. Unsorted whole RNA samples from tumor, nontumor lung or frozen PBMC were sequenced. Patients with untreated early-stage non-small cell lung cancer, numbering some 68, were the donors. CDR1 is SGHVS and CDR2 is FQNEAQ in the germline V gene. The CDR3 loop spans 14 amino acids. With 1 base removed from V and 5 bases from J, the gap between germline ends came to 9 bases. This clonotype was detected only a few times. What it binds is not known. A distinct unique molecular identifier was carried by each TCR cDNA molecule. TCRdb re-analysed the 5' RACE reads in MiXCR, keeping a single row per CDR3 protein. The data hold almost 75,000 distinct CDR3 sequences, with about 14% observed a single time.

The V call is TRBV7-8, the J call TRBJ1-5; D is unresolved. Sequences were derived from PBMCs, sampled at surgery. The clonotype was recovered from a male donor with early-stage non-small cell lung cancer. DNA for the CDR3: TGTGCCAGCAGCTTAGGTGGATACGATCAGCCCCAGCATTTT. Protein product: CASSLGGYDQPQHF.